This T cell receptor beta chain was captured by sequencing in a study of molecular identifiers for immune sequencing clone quantification. As for the study in general: In replicates, RNA taken from roughly 18,000 or 92,000 naive CD8 cells was divided five ways, and four portions underwent sequencing.

The use of previously described methods and listed TCR primers produced the bulk TCR libraries. TCRdb re-analysed the PCR reads in MiXCR, keeping a single row per CDR3 protein. The repertoire holds about 640,000 distinct CDR3 sequences, with nearly 20% as singletons. The study's findings and limits: Beyond 20 RNA copies, clones held over 98% of effector molecules, compared with under 1% in naive cells.

This clonotype occurred many times. Its antigen is still unknown. The CDR3 covers 15 residues. From germline, CDR1 is SEHNR and CDR2 FQNEAQ (reference sequence). V gave up 5 bases and J gave up 8 bases; unmatched junction bases: 8. The sorting of naive CD8 T cells used the CD8+CD4-CCR7+CD45RA+ phenotype. The sequenced material came from naive CD8+ T cells from blood, with Jurkat cell RNA spiked in. This sample's subset: FACS-sorted CD8+CD4-CCR7+CD45RA+ naive T cells. The source of this sequence is a human donor in good health. Some libraries in this study had Jurkat cell RNA spiked in. The chain couples TRBV7-9 to TRBJ2-1, with 11 nucleotides matching TRBD2. In DNA form, the CDR3 reads TGTGCCAGCAGCACTAGCGGGAGCCTATTCTATGAGCAGTTCTTC. It codes for CASSTSGSLFYEQFF.